The 5 T cell receptor beta chains presented below share a single source sample, sequenced in a study of shared clonotypes between healthy human individuals. Produced via immunoSEQ multiplex PCR; TCRdb's table is partial and in-frame only. This repertoire shows under 600,000 clones, around 95% found once; its top ten account for about 0.068%. Sequenced input: naive CD4+ T cells sorted from blood. The subset: CD45RA+ positively selected. The origin of the receptors is a woman in her thirties in good health.

The genes are TRBV29-1 and TRBJ2-7, with D perhaps TRBD1 (6 bases). The CDR3 extends over 12 amino acids. From germline, CDR1 is SQVTM and CDR2 ANQGSEA. V gave up 6 bases and J gave up 6 bases, with 15 bases separating them. CDR3 sequence reads: CSVPGQGPEQYF. The CDR3 coding sequence is TGCAGCGTGCCGGGACAAGGGCCCGAGCAGTACTTC.

This clone has just one count. This chain links TRBV5-1 with TRBJ1-1, with D perhaps TRBD1 (5 bases). This CDR3 region has 13 residues. V dropped 6 bases and J dropped 1 base, with 10 bases sitting between them. Germline CDR1 reads SGHRS; CDR2 reads YFSETQ. CDR3 DNA: TGCGCCAGCACCAAGGACACGAACACTGAAGCTTTCTTT. It yields the protein CASTKDTNTEAFF.

This chain connects TRBV2 to TRBJ2-6; TRBD2 is a possible D gene (6 bases). In germline, CDR1 is SNHLY, CDR2 FYNNEI. This CDR3 has 20 amino acids. Trimming stripped 0 bases from V and 1 base from J, with 19 bases between. The CDR3 here is CASSEAGGLATGSGANVLTF. The CDR3 nucleotides read TGTGCCAGCAGTGAAGCGGGGGGACTGGCAACGGGTTCTGGGGCCAACGTCCTGACTTTC.

The CDR3, as DNA: TGTGCCAGCTCCGGAGGACAGGGGAGAACTGAAGCTTTCTTT. Amino acids: CASSGGQGRTEAFF. The chain is built from TRBV18 and TRBJ1-1, with 9 bases aligning to TRBD1. V lost 6 bases to trimming and J lost 5 bases; unmatched junction nucleotides: 7. CDR1 is KGHSH, CDR2 LQKENI, per germline. CDR3 length: 14 amino acids.

The V call is TRBV7-3, the J call TRBJ2-1, with 9 bases matching TRBD2. The CDR3 consists of 19 residues. CDR1 and CDR2 from the germline V gene are SGHTA and FQGTGA. Trimming took 5 bases from V and 2 from J; bases not matched to a gene: 16. This CDR3 reads CASSPGGLIAGAPYNEQFF. DNA of the CDR3: TGTGCCAGCAGCCCGGGTGGTTTGATAGCGGGAGCTCCCTACAATGAGCAGTTCTTC.